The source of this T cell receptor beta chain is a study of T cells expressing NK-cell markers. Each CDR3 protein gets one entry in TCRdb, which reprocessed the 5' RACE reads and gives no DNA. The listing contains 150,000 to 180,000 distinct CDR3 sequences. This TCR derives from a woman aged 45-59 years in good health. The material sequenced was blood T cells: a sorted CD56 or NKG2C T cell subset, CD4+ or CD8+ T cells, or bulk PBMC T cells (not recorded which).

This chain's CDR3 is CASSYDPEDTQYF. The chain uses TRBV6-5 and TRBJ2-3. The CDR3 extends over 13 amino acids. Germline V CDR1 and CDR2: MNHEY, SVGAGI.